This entry lists 15 T cell receptor beta chains sequenced from one sample in a study of T-cell reconstitution after alpha-beta-depleted transplantation in children (TCRdb year 2016). The sample's treatment or condition, from its label and the paper: allogeneic hematopoietic cell transplantation with graft depleted of TCRalphabeta T cells and CD19 B cells. Library prep was done by PCR. TCRdb shows the sequencer as Illumina HiSeq 2500. Molecular barcoding was employed in the preparation of TCR libraries, with unique molecular identifiers being used to normalize TCRbeta repertoire quantification. In-frame beta chains were kept once TCRdb had trimmed the public reads at Q25 with fastp and called clones with MiXCR. Records with the same CDR3 protein are collapsed into one entry carrying the most frequent genes and DNA. Present in this sample are 500,000 to 600,000 distinct CDR3 sequences, over 20% of which were seen just once. The ten largest clonotypes hold 30% to 45% of the sample.

Material: PBMCs, obtained before TCRalphabeta/CD19-depleted stem cell transplant. The receptors originated from a boy in the first two years of life with Wiskott-Aldrich syndrome, due to receive a stem cell transplant.

V and J are TRBV20-1 and TRBJ2-3; TRBD2 matches at 8 bases. The junction had 8 bases not matched to a gene; V was cut back by 3 bases and J by 0 bases. From germline, CDR1 is DFQATT and CDR2 SNEGSKA (reference sequence). The CDR3 spans 16 residues. The DNA for the CDR3 is TGCAGTGCTAGTGGCTCACCTAGCGGGAGCACAGATACGCAGTATTTT. Translation gives CSASGSPSGSTDTQYF.

The chain carries TRBV30 and TRBJ2-7; 9 nucleotides match TRBD1. The ends lost 2 bases at V and 2 bases at J; junction bases unmatched: 7. This CDR3 comprises 15 residues. CDR1 GTSNPN and CDR2 SVGIG come from the germline V gene (reference sequence). For the CDR3, the DNA is TGTGCCTGGAGTCAGGGGACAGGGAGTCCCTACGAGCAGTACTTC. As protein: CAWSQGTGSPYEQYF. Filled out from reference TRBV30 and TRBJ2-7, the complete variable domain reads SQTIHQWPATLVQPVGSPLSLECTVEGTSNPNLYWYRQAAGRGLQLLFYSVGIGQISSEVPQNLSASRPQDRQFILSSKKLLLSDSGFYLCAWSQGTGSPYEQYFGPGTRLTVT.

This clonotype turned up a few times. This rearrangement joins TRBV5-1 to TRBJ2-7, with D uncertain. V dropped 0 bases and J dropped 0 bases, with 10 bases sitting between them. The CDR3 is 15 amino acids. CDR1 is SGHRS, CDR2 YFSETQ, per germline. The DNA of the CDR3 is TGCGCCAGCAGCTTGGCCTTACCAGGCTCCTACGAGCAGTACTTC. Encoded protein: CASSLALPGSYEQYF.

V and J are TRBV18 and TRBJ1-5, with D possibly matching TRBD1 (5 bases). Germline V gene lookup returns CDR1 KGHSH and CDR2 LQKENI. CDR3 length: 16 residues. The ends were cut back, 4 bases at V and 0 bases at J, with 13 bases in the middle. The CDR3 here is CASSRLGGSSNQPQHF. The CDR3 DNA reads TGTGCCAGCTCACGCCTGGGGGGGAGTAGCAATCAGCCCCAGCATTTT.

This clonotype was detected only once. The V and J genes are TRBV29-1 and TRBJ2-5; 7 nucleotides agree with TRBD2. The CDR3 contains 12 residues. V lost 6 bases and J lost 5; bases outside the gene matches: 6. Germline assignment: CDR1 SQVTM and CDR2 ANQGSEA. The CDR3 DNA follows: TGCAGCGTCGGGGCGACTAGCGAGACCCAGTACTTC. Residues: CSVGATSETQYF.

A few counts support this clonotype. The CDR3 spells CASSSGGHPQYF. The CDR3 coding sequence is TGCGCCAGCAGCTCTGGGGGGCATCCGCAGTATTTT. J is TRBJ2-3 and V is TRBV5-1; tentatively, D is TRBD1 or TRBD2 (6 bases each). This CDR3 has 12 amino acids. Germline V gives CDR1 SGHRS, CDR2 YFSETQ. V was clipped by 3 bases and J by 10 bases, with 12 bases between them. The full variable domain, rest sourced from reference TRBV5-1 and TRBJ2-3, is KAGVTQTPRYLIKTRGQQVTLSCSPISGHRSVSWYQQTPGQGLQFLFEYFSETQRNKGNFPGRFSGRQFSNSRSEMNVSTLELGDSALYLCASSSGGHPQYFGPGTRLTVL.

The chain couples TRBV5-1 to TRBJ2-2; D not resolved. The germline CDR1 and CDR2 sequences are SGHRS and YFSETQ. V lost 0 bases, J lost 0 bases, and 6 bases lay in between. This CDR3 comprises 15 residues. The CDR3 bases are TGCGCCAGCAGCTTGGCCAGACCGAACACCGGGGAGCTGTTTTTT. Encoded protein: CASSLARPNTGELFF.

This clonotype was recorded a few times. The CDR3 loop is CAWSVLAGPQNIQYF. The CDR3, as DNA: TGTGCCTGGAGTGTACTAGCGGGGCCTCAAAACATTCAGTACTTC. The chain employs TRBV30 and TRBJ2-4, with 10 nucleotides matching TRBD2. This CDR3 has 15 amino acids. The V segment lost 0 bases and the J segment 5 bases; nucleotides outside the gene matches: 4. The germline gives CDR1 GTSNPN, CDR2 SVGIG (reference sequence).

The chain is built from TRBV5-1 and TRBJ2-7; 15 nucleotides agree with TRBD2. After removal of 0 bases from V and 7 bases from J, the junction contained 8 bases not matched to a gene. The CDR3 has 17 amino acids. In germline, CDR1 is SGHRS, CDR2 YFSETQ. The CDR3 spells CASSLALGTSGRSEQYF. The CDR3 DNA follows: TGCGCCAGCAGCTTGGCACTTGGGACTAGCGGGAGGAGTGAGCAGTACTTC.

This clonotype appeared once. The chain is built from TRBV20-1 and TRBJ2-1, with 7 bases matching TRBD2. Germline V gene lookup returns CDR1 DFQATT and CDR2 SNEGSKA (reference sequence). V dropped 5 bases and J dropped 12; count of bases not matched to a gene: 10. The CDR3 length is 12 residues. CDR3 DNA sequence: TGCAGTGCTCAACATAGTGGGGGGGGGCAGTTCTTC. It is translated as CSAQHSGGGQFF.

The sample holds a few counts of this clonotype. The rearrangement joins TRBV7-8 to TRBJ2-3, with 9 bases matching TRBD1. The CDR3 runs to 15 residues. Germline CDR1 and CDR2: SGHVS and FQNEAQ. The ends lost 4 bases at V and 3 bases at J; junction bases unmatched: 5. In DNA form, the CDR3 reads TGTGCCAGCAGCTCGACCGGGACAGGGACAGATACGCAGTATTTT. Translated, it gives CASSSTGTGTDTQYF.

The V call is TRBV27, the J call TRBJ2-2, with a tentative D call TRBD2 (5 bases). Between the trimmed V and J ends, which lost 1 base and 5 bases, there was a span of 14 bases. The CDR3 runs to 16 residues. In germline, CDR1 is MNHEY, CDR2 SMNVEV (reference sequence). The CDR3 region is CASSLYGVEKTGELFF. The CDR3, as DNA: TGTGCCAGCAGTTTATACGGGGTGGAGAAAACCGGGGAGCTGTTTTTT.

The chain has TRBV6-1 and TRBJ2-1; D possibly matches TRBD1 or TRBD2 (5 bases each). CDR1 is MNHNS, CDR2 SASEGT, per germline. V gave up 4 bases and J gave up 4 bases, with 17 bases separating them. The CDR3 runs 16 residues. The CDR3 DNA follows: TGTGCCAGCAGTGCCTCCGTCCGGGGCAATTACAATGAGCAGTTCTTC. The encoded protein is CASSASVRGNYNEQFF.

The chain recombines TRBV5-5 with TRBJ1-6; 8 bases line up with TRBD1. The CDR3 is 12 residues long. V trimming: 5 bases; J trimming: 14 bases; junction bases outside the gene matches: 6. Germline V lookup: CDR1 SGHKS, CDR2 YYEKEE (reference sequence). The CDR3 region is CASRREQGALHF. CDR3 nucleotides: TGTGCCAGCAGACGTGAACAGGGGGCCCTCCACTTT.

The chain is built from TRBV5-1 and TRBJ2-1; D perhaps matches TRBD2 (5 bases). From germline, CDR1 is SGHRS and CDR2 YFSETQ. The CDR3 loop spans 14 amino acids. Deletions cut 0 bases from V and 7 bases from J, with 11 bases between. The CDR3 DNA reads as TGCGCCAGCAGCTTGGGACTAACTGTAAATGAGCAGTTCTTC. Its protein is CASSLGLTVNEQFF.